One and the same sample provided the 14 T cell receptor beta chains below, sequenced in a study of CD8+CD57+ T cells in acquired aplastic anemia. According to the study, genomic DNA was the template for TCR beta VDJ and CDR3 profiling. TCRdb independently ran MiXCR on the reads; one entry per CDR3 protein. The table shows 310,000 or so distinct CDR3 sequences, with 50% to 65% occurring only once. In patients chosen for sequencing, flow cytometry had shown CD8+CD57+ cell expansion. Sequenced: sorted CD4+, CD8+, or CD8+CD57+ T cells (not recorded which) from PBMCs. The receptor source for this set is a human donor with aplastic anemia.

About this clonotype itself: The junction differs from germline at one of its ends, possibly a read error. The V and J genes are TRBV5-6 and TRBJ1-1; D is possibly TRBD1 (5 bases). Germline V CDR1 and CDR2: SGHDT, YYEEEE. The CDR3 extends over 15 amino acids. CDR3 in DNA: TGCGCCAGCAGTCTAACCGGGACCGGCGGTAAGAAAGCTTCCTTT. It yields the protein CASSLTGTGGKKASF.

The chain uses TRBV19 and TRBJ1-2; D not resolved. The germline V gene encodes CDR1 LNHDA and CDR2 SQIVND (reference sequence). CDR3 length: 10 amino acids. Trimming took off 8 bases at V and 8 bases at J, with 9 bases between the two ends. CDR3 DNA: TGTGCCAGTCAAGGGAGGGGCTACACCTTC. Its protein product is CASQGRGYTF.

The CDR3, as DNA: TGTGCCAGCAGCTTGAGTAGCGGGAGGCTTAGCGAGCAGTACTTC. Residues: CASSLSSGRLSEQYF. This chain joins TRBV7-9 and TRBJ2-7, with 10 bases lining up with TRBD2. Germline V gives CDR1 SEHNR, CDR2 FQNEAQ (reference sequence). V lost 3 bases and J lost 6; bases outside the gene matches: 8. The CDR3 contains 15 residues.

This clonotype appeared many times. The chain employs TRBV20-1 and TRBJ1-6, with D unclear. The CDR3 is made up of 12 amino acids. Germline lookup yields CDR1 DFQATT and CDR2 SNEGSKA (reference sequence). V lost 6 bases and J lost 9, with 12 bases in between. CDR3 amino acids: CSAGSSPSPLHF. In nucleotides, the CDR3 is TGCAGTGCCGGGAGTTCTCCTTCACCCCTCCACTTT.

CDR3 sequence: CASSLGDKPIQETQYF. The CDR3, as DNA: TGTGCCAGCAGCTTAGGGGACAAACCGATCCAAGAGACCCAGTACTTC. The V call is TRBV7-9, the J call TRBJ2-5, with D perhaps matching TRBD1 (6 bases). The CDR3 is made up of 16 amino acids. Germline assignment: CDR1 SEHNR and CDR2 FQNEAQ (reference sequence). V lost 1 base to trimming and J lost 1 base, with 13 bases between them.

The gene calls are TRBV7-2 and TRBJ2-1, with 9 bases lining up with TRBD1. With the DNA end fitting TRBJ2-7 better, the J assignment may be wrong. The CDR3 runs 14 residues. Germline lookup yields CDR1 SGHTA and CDR2 FQGNSA. CDR3 sequence (DNA): TGTGCCAGCAGCCTCCGACAGGGGGCCTACGAGCAGTACTTC. It yields the protein CASSLRQGAYEQYF.

The J gene is TRBJ2-5, the V gene TRBV2; 7 bases map to TRBD1. This CDR3 has 14 residues. Per the germline V gene, CDR1 is SNHLY and CDR2 is FYNNEI. Unmatched junction bases numbered 11, after V lost 11 bases and J lost 2 bases. CDR3 nucleotides: TGTGCCGGGCGGACAGGACCGAATCAAGAGACCCAGTACTTC. This gives the protein CAGRTGPNQETQYF.

This clonotype was observed a handful of times. The chain combines TRBV6-6 with TRBJ2-1; D unclear. Germline V gene data show CDR1 as MNHNY and CDR2 as SVGAGI (reference sequence). V shed 4 bases and J shed 5 bases, with 3 bases lying between them. The CDR3 extends over 11 amino acids. The CDR3 sequence: CASSSHNEQFF. CDR3 DNA: TGTGCCAGCAGTTCTCACAATGAGCAGTTCTTC.

This clonotype appeared many times. The rearrangement joins TRBV12-3 or TRBV12-4 to TRBJ2-1, with TRBD2 as a possible D gene (5 bases). The CDR3 totals 13 residues. Trimming shortened V by 5 bases and J by 12 bases, and 17 bases separated the two germline ends. CDR3 coding DNA: TGTGCCAGCAGTCTAACTGTAGGTGCGGGGCAGTTCTTC. The encoded protein is CASSLTVGAGQFF.

V and J are TRBV29-1 and TRBJ2-7; D may be TRBD2 (5 bases). Germline V gives CDR1 SQVTM, CDR2 ANQGSEA. The V gene lost 4 bases and the J gene lost 1 base, with 23 bases spanning the gap. The CDR3 spans 17 residues. The CDR3 region is CSVAGSTDTRLSYEQYF. The CDR3 DNA reads TGCAGCGTTGCGGGATCGACCGACACGCGACTATCCTACGAGCAGTACTTC.

This clonotype was counted a few times. The V gene is TRBV2, the J gene TRBJ2-3; the D is unclear. There are 8 residues in the CDR3. Trimming shortened V by 4 bases and J by 10 bases, and 0 bases separated the two germline ends. Per germline, CDR1 SNHLY and CDR2 FYNNEI. Here the CDR3 reads CASSAQYF. The CDR3 nucleotides read TGTGCCAGCAGTGCGCAGTATTTT.

This clonotype was seen more than once but under ten times. Germline and junction disagree at one end, which may indicate a read error. The chain employs TRBV20-1 and TRBJ2-7; possible D gene TRBD2, 7 bases. The CDR3 loop spans 11 amino acids. CDR1 is DFQATT, CDR2 SNEGSKA, per germline (reference sequence). CDR3 protein: CSASLPGGQLF. Written as DNA, the CDR3 is TGCAGTGCTAGCCTCCCCGGGGGGCAGCTCTTC.

CDR3 sequence (DNA): TGCAGCGTTGCGGGGGGGGAAGGCAGGGCATTCTACGAGCAGTACTTC. Its translation is CSVAGGEGRAFYEQYF. The rearrangement joins TRBV29-1 to TRBJ2-7; 8 nucleotides match TRBD2. V was pared by 4 bases and J by 3 bases, with 14 bases of the junction left unmatched. The CDR3 sequence is 16 residues long. The germline V gene has CDR1 SQVTM and CDR2 ANQGSEA.

For this clonotype: Germline is not matched at one junction end, which may reflect a read error. The chain joins TRBV7-3 to TRBJ1-1; D call uncertain. Germline V lookup: CDR1 SGHTA, CDR2 FQGTGA. CDR3 length: 13 residues. The CDR3 DNA reads as TGTCCCAGCAGCGTCCAGAGGAACACTGAAGCTTTCTTT. It translates to CPSSVQRNTEAFF.